These T cell receptor beta chains were read from a single sample in a study of CD4 and CD8 cells across lung adenocarcinoma regions. TCRdb recomputed calls from the PCR reads with MiXCR, one row per CDR3 protein. There are about 3,000 distinct CDR3 sequences in the sample; less than 65% occur only once, and roughly 18% lies in the top ten. What was sequenced was CD4+ T cells from the margin of a lung tumor. These receptors originate from a female donor with lung adenocarcinoma. The CD4 and CD8 labels of this study may be unreliable. Each CDR3 is given with its conserved first and last residue. Fields, in order: J gene, clone size, V gene, D gene, CDR3 DNA, CDR3 protein. A D gene is named only where the DNA matches it firmly. Clone size is given for some rows only: seen once, a few or many times, or a class if the clone is expanded.

TRBJ1-6 . TRBV6-2/TRBV6-3 . TGTGCCAGCAGTTACGGGACTGGCGATTCACCCCTCCACTTT CASSYGTGDSPLHF
TRBJ2-5 few TRBV6-8 . TGTGCCAGCAGTTACTCGAGTAACGAGGGAGCCCCTCCGGAGACCCAGTACTTC CASSYSSNEGAPPETQYF
TRBJ1-5 . TRBV6-1 TRBD1 TGTGCCAGCTCCCTACAGGGGATGCAGCCCCAGCATTTT CASSLQGMQPQHF
TRBJ2-1 . TRBV6-1 TRBD2 TGTGCCAGCTCGGGACTAGCGGGAGATGAGCAGTTCTTC CASSGLAGDEQFF
TRBJ2-1 . TRBV6-1 . TGTGCCAGCATTGTCCTTAATGAGCAGTTCTTC CASIVLNEQFF
TRBJ2-3 . TRBV6-1 . TGTGCCAGCAGTGAAGCGTCGGACGTCACAGATACGCAGTATTTT CASSEASDVTDTQYF
TRBJ2-1 . TRBV6-1 TRBD2 TGTGCCAGCAGCGAATTCTCCCCTAGCGGGAGCTACAATGAGCAGTTCTTC CASSEFSPSGSYNEQFF
TRBJ2-2 . TRBV11-2 . TGTGCCAGCAGCTCAACTAGGATTACCGGGGAGCTGTTTTTT CASSSTRITGELFF
TRBJ2-3 . TRBV3-1 . TGTGCCAGCAGCCGATCGTTATTTGGGGGCCGAGTTCCAGAGACGCAGTATTTT CASSRSLFGGRVPETQYF
TRBJ2-5 few TRBV6-1 . TGTGCCAGCAGTCCGGGTGAGTGGGAGCAGTACTTC CASSPGEWEQYF
TRBJ2-4 . TRBV7-2 TRBD2 TGTGCCAGCAGCTTAGGCGGGAGGGGAAACATTCAGTACTTC CASSLGGRGNIQYF
TRBJ2-3 . TRBV10-1 . TGCGCCAGCAGGTCCTCCGGTACAGATACGCAGTATTTT CASRSSGTDTQYF
TRBJ2-1 . TRBV9 . TGTGCCAGCAGCGTAGAAGGGGGAGGGCCGTACAATGAGCAGTTCTTC CASSVEGGGPYNEQFF
TRBJ2-1 large TRBV6-1 . TGTGCCAGCAGCCCCACACTTAACAATGAGCAGTTCTTC CASSPTLNNEQFF
TRBJ2-1 large TRBV6-1 . TGTGCCAGCAGTGATTCTCTCGCGGGGGCGTACAATGAGCAGTTCTTC CASSDSLAGAYNEQFF
TRBJ2-7 . TRBV7-2 . TGTGCCAGCAGCTTAGCTCCGGGAGTTGACGAGCAGTACTTC CASSLAPGVDEQYF
TRBJ2-1 . TRBV20-1 TRBD2 TGCAGTGCTAGAATTCGCGGCCTGTCTAGCGGGATTCTGAATGAGCAGTTCTTC CSARIRGLSSGILNEQFF
TRBJ2-3 . TRBV9 . TGTGCCAGCAGCGCCACAGATACGCAGTATTTT CASSATDTQYF
TRBJ2-7 . TRBV7-6 TRBD1 TGTGCCAGCAGCGGGTATAGGACAGGGGGCTACGAGCAGTACTTC CASSGYRTGGYEQYF
TRBJ2-1 once TRBV6-1 . TGTGCCAGCAGGGGCTCGTGGGGGGTGGTGCAGTTCTTC CASRGSWGVVQFF
TRBJ2-1 . TRBV12-3/TRBV12-4 . TGTGCCAGCAGTCTTACTAGCTACAATGAGCAGTTCTTC CASSLTSYNEQFF
TRBJ2-2 . TRBV2 . TGTGCCAGCAGTGAACAGGGGCCGACCGGGGAGCTGTTTTTT CASSEQGPTGELFF
TRBJ2-2 . TRBV27 . TGTGCCAGCCAGCCCCGTGGGTTCACCGGGGAGCTGTTTTTT CASQPRGFTGELFF
TRBJ2-3 . TRBV7-2 . TGTGCCAGCAGGGGCCGCGGGGGCGGTGACACAGAGACGCAGTATTTC CASRGRGGGDTETQYF
TRBJ2-1 large TRBV4-3 TRBD2 TGCGCCAGCAGCCAATCGGCGTTAGTTGAAGGCGGAGCGGGAGGGCCGGGCAATGAGCAGTTCTTC CASSQSALVEGGAGGPGNEQFF
TRBJ2-5 few TRBV6-1 TRBD2 TGTGCCAGCAGTCCGCCTGGGACTAGGGGGGAGGTCAGGACCCAGTACTTC CASSPPGTRGEVRTQYF
TRBJ1-1 few TRBV6-5 . TGTGCCAGCAGTTACAAGGGCCGGAACACTGAAGCTTTCTTT CASSYKGRNTEAFF
TRBJ2-4 large TRBV7-2 . TGTGCCAGCAGCTTAGCAGGGCCCAAAAACATTCAGTACTTC CASSLAGPKNIQYF
TRBJ2-5 . TRBV6-1 TRBD2 TGTGCCAGCAGTACGAGGACTAGCGGGAGGAAAGAGACCCAGTACTTC CASSTRTSGRKETQYF
TRBJ2-1 . TRBV6-1 TRBD1 TGTGCCAGCAGCCAACAGGGGGGTGAGATCTACGAGCAGTTCTTC CASSQQGGEIYEQFF
TRBJ2-1 . TRBV11-2 . TGTGCCAGCAGCTTTGGCGAAATCATTGAGCAGTTCTTC CASSFGEIIEQFF
TRBJ2-5 few TRBV6-1 . TGTGCCAGCACCAGATCATTAGGGCACCAAGAGACCCAGTACTTC CASTRSLGHQETQYF
TRBJ2-1 . TRBV7-2 . TGTGCCAGCAGCTTAGCAAGGGACTCTGGTGAGCAGTTCTTC CASSLARDSGEQFF
TRBJ2-3 . TRBV11-3 . TGTGCCAGCAGCTTAGGAGAGAGCGGGTACACAGATACGCAGTATTTT CASSLGESGYTDTQYF
TRBJ2-7 few TRBV10-3 TRBD1 TGTGCCAGTCAGGGACAGGTCTCCTACGAGCAGTACTTC CASQGQVSYEQYF
TRBJ2-1 . TRBV14 TRBD2 TGTGCCAGCAGCCAACAACCGGGACTAGCGTTTTTCTTC CASSQQPGLAFFF
TRBJ2-6 . TRBV6-1 TRBD1 TGTGCCAGCACCCGAGGGGCAGGGGGCTTCTCTGGGGCCAACGTCCTGACTTTC CASTRGAGGFSGANVLTF
TRBJ2-7 few TRBV10-1 . TGCGCCAGCAGTGAGTCGAGACAGGCCGGGGGCGAGCAGTACTTC CASSESRQAGGEQYF
TRBJ1-4 . TRBV6-1 . TGTGCCAGCAGTGAATATTGGGAGGAGGAAAAACTGTTTTTT CASSEYWEEEKLFF
TRBJ2-1 . TRBV11-3 . TGTGCCAGCAGCCTCGGACCGCGTTGGGAGCAGTTCTTC CASSLGPRWEQFF
TRBJ2-3 . TRBV11-3 . TGTGCCAGCAGCTTAGATCCAGGGGTGGATACGCAGTATTTT CASSLDPGVDTQYF
TRBJ1-2 medium-sized TRBV4-1 . TGCGCCAGCAGCCTAGCGACGGGTAACTATGGCTACACCTTC CASSLATGNYGYTF
TRBJ2-3 . TRBV6-1 . TGTGCCACCGCCAGTGGGGGGTTTGGGTACAATGAGCAGTTCTTT CATASGGFGYNEQFF
TRBJ1-1 . TRBV7-9 . TGTGCCAGCAGTCAGGGGAGAAACACTGAAGCTTTCTTT CASSQGRNTEAFF
TRBJ2-5 . TRBV6-5 . TGTGCCAGCAGTTACGGCAGGGGTAGACAAGAGACCCAGTACTTC CASSYGRGRQETQYF
TRBJ1-3 . TRBV5-1 . TGCGCCAGCAGGGATGGCAGGGGTAGTGGAAACACCATATATTTT CASRDGRGSGNTIYF
TRBJ2-3 . TRBV6-5 . TGTGCCAGCAGTTACACCCAAGGTGGGGGCGCAAGCACAGATACGCAGTATTTT CASSYTQGGGASTDTQYF
TRBJ2-1 large TRBV6-5 . TGTGCCAGCAGTTCGATCGCTGAGGGGAATGAGCAGTTCTTC CASSSIAEGNEQFF
TRBJ2-1 . TRBV3-1 TRBD2 TGTGCCAGCAGCCCACCGGGACTAGCGGGACGGTATGAGCAGTTCTTC CASSPPGLAGRYEQFF
TRBJ2-1 few TRBV6-1 TRBD2 TGTGCCAGCGTGACTAGCGGATTATCCAATGAGCAGTTCTTC CASVTSGLSNEQFF
TRBJ2-5 . TRBV12-3/TRBV12-4 . TGTGCCAGCAGTGGGGGCGCGGGGACCCAGTACTTC CASSGGAGTQYF
TRBJ2-1 once TRBV6-1 TRBD2 TGTGCCAGTAGCATTGCGGGGAGGGGAAGCAATGAGCAGTTCTTC CASSIAGRGSNEQFF